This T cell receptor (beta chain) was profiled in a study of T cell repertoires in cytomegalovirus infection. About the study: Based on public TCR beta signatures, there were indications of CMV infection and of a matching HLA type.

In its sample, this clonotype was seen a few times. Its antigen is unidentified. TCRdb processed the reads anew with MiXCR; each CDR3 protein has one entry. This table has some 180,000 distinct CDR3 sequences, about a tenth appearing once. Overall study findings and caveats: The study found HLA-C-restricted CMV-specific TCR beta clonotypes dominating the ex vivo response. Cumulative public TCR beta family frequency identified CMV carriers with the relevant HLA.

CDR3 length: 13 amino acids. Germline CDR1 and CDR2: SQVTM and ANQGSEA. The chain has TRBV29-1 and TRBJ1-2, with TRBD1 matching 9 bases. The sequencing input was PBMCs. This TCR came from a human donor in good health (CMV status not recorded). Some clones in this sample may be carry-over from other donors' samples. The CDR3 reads CATPGTGSEGYTF. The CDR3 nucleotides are TGCGCAACTCCTGGGACAGGGTCTGAAGGCTACACCTTC.